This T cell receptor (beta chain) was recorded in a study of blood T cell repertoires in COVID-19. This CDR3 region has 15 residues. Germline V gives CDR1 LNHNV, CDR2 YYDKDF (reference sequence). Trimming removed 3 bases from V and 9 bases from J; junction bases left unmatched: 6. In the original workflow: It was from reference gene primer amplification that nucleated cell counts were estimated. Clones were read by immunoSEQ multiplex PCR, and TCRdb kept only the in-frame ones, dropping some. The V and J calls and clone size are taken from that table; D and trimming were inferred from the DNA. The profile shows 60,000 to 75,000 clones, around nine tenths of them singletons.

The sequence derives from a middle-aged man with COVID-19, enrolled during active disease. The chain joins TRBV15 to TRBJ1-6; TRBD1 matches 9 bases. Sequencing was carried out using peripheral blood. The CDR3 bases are TGTGCCACCAGCAGTGGACAGGGGTTTAGTTCACCCCTCCACTTT. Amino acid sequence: CATSSGQGFSSPLHF.